The sequence of this T cell receptor (beta chain) was determined in a study of blood T cell repertoires in COVID-19. On the study more broadly: Sites in the United States, Italy and Spain provided acute and convalescent COVID-19 samples. PBMCs, B-cell-depleted T cells, or T cells provided the cDNA or gDNA that made up the material.

As processed by the authors: Reference gene primer amplification gave nucleated cell count estimates. Using immunoSEQ multiplex PCR, the repertoire was profiled, and TCRdb retains in-frame clones only, with some absent. V and J calls and clone size are as listed in that table; D and trimming were resolved from the DNA. The table records roughly 100,000 clones, 65% to 75% of them present only once. V lost 6 bases, J lost 7 bases, and 11 bases stayed unmatched. The CDR3 totals 15 residues. Per the germline V gene, CDR1 is MNHNS and CDR2 is SASEGT. The sequence was collected from a human donor with acute or convalescent COVID-19. The donor label of this sample is uncertain. Sequences were obtained from peripheral blood. V and J are TRBV6-1 and TRBJ1-5; TRBD1 aligns across 8 bases. The CDR3 bases are TGTGCCAGCAGCGCCACAGGGGGGAACGGACAGCCCCAGCATTTT. It specifies CASSATGGNGQPQHF.